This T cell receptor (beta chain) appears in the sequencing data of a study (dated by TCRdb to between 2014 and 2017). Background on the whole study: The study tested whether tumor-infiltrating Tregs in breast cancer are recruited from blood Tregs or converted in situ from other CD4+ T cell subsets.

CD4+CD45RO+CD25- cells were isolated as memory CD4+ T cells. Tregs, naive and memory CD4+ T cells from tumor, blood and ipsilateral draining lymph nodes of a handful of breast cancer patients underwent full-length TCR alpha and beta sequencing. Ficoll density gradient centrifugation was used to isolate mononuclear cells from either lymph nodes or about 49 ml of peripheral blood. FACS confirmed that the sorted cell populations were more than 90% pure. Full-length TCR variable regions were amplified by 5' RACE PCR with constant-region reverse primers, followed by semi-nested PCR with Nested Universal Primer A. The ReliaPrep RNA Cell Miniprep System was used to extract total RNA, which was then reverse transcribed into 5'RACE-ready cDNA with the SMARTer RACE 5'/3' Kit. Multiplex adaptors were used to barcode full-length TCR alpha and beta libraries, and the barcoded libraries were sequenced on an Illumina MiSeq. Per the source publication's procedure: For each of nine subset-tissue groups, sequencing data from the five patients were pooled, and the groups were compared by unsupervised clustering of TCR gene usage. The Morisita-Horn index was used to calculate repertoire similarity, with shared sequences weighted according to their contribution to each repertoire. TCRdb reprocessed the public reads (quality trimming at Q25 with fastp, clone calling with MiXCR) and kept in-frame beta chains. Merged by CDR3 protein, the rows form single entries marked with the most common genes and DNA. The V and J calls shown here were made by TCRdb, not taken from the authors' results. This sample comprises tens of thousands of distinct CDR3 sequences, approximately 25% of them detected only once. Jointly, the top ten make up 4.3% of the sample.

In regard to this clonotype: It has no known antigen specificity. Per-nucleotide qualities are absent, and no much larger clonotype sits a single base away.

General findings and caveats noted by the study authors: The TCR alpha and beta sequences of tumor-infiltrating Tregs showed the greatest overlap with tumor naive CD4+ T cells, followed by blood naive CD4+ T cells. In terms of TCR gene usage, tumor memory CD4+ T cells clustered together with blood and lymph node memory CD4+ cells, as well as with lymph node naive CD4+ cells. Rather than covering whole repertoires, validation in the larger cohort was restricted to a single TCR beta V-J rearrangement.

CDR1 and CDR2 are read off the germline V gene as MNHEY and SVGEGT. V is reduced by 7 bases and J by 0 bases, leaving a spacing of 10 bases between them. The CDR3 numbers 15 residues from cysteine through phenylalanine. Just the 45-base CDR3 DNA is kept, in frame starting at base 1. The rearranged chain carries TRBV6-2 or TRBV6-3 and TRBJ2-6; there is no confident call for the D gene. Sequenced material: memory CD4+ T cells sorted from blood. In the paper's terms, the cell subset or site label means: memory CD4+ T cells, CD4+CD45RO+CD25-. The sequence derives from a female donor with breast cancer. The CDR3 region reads CASTRARSGANVLTF. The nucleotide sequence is TGTGCCAGCACCAGAGCCCGCTCTGGGGCCAACGTCCTGACTTTC.